This T cell receptor (beta chain) was identified in a study of T cells in Graves' hyperthyroidism and ophthalmopathy. What was amplified from RNA transcripts were TCR beta CDR3 regions. Initially, a first-round RT-PCR of the TCR CDR3 employed the HTBI primer set. TCRdb reprocessed the multiplex PCR reads with MiXCR, giving one entry per CDR3 protein. Altogether around 700,000 distinct CDR3 sequences are present, roughly 20% being singletons, with the ten largest covering around 15%. First hyperthyroidism diagnosis is when the blood sample was obtained, before any ophthalmopathy symptoms. General study points: Blood also showed most of the thyroid clonotypes that were expanded above 0.001. In validation, the model predicted ophthalmopathy. These predictions came a median roughly 7.1 months before onset.

In this sample, this clonotype turned up a few times. As yet, its antigen is unknown. Trimming stripped 3 bases from V and 10 bases from J, with 15 bases between. This CDR3 spans 13 amino acids. This clonotype was sampled from a woman in her 50s with Graves' hyperthyroidism that later progressed to Graves' ophthalmopathy. Sequenced: blood. The chain carries TRBV12-3 or TRBV12-4 and TRBJ1-1; D is uncertain. The CDR3 DNA sequence: TGTGCCAGCAGTTTGAAGGATGGACTCGGAGCTTTCTTT. It yields the protein CASSLKDGLGAFF.